Presented here are 3 T cell receptor beta chains from one specimen sequenced in a study of shared clonotypes between healthy human individuals. The method was immunoSEQ multiplex PCR; TCRdb's version includes in-frame clones alone and lacks a portion of them. The table lists roughly 2 million clones, approximately 96% of them singletons. The sample consisted of naive CD4+ T cells sorted from blood. This sample's subset: CD45RA+ positively selected. The receptors originated from a young man in good health.

The J gene is TRBJ1-6, the V gene TRBV30; 10 bases fit TRBD1. Per germline, CDR1 GTSNPN and CDR2 SVGIG (reference sequence). V shed 3 bases, J shed 8 bases, and the junction held 1 base outside the gene matches. The CDR3 is 13 amino acids. The CDR3: CAWRGQGYSPLHF. For the CDR3, the DNA is TGTGCCTGGAGGGGACAGGGGTATTCACCCCTCCACTTT. Using reference TRBV30 and TRBJ1-6 for the parts outside the CDR3, the full variable domain is SQTIHQWPATLVQPVGSPLSLECTVEGTSNPNLYWYRQAAGRGLQLLFYSVGIGQISSEVPQNLSASRPQDRQFILSSKKLLLSDSGFYLCAWRGQGYSPLHFGNGTRLTVT.

This sequence joins TRBV6-4 and TRBJ1-6, with no clear D. This CDR3 region has 13 residues. CDR1 MRHNA and CDR2 SNTAGT come from the germline V gene. V lost 4 bases and J 10 bases, leaving 11 bases between the germline ends. The CDR3 spells CASSGTVSSPLHF. CDR3 coding DNA: TGTGCCAGCAGTGGAACGGTATCCTCACCCCTCCACTTT.

The chain carries TRBV6-5 and TRBJ1-5; no clear D gene. V gave up 2 bases and J gave up 0 bases, with 5 bases separating them. The CDR3 is made up of 14 amino acids. Looked up from germline, CDR1 is MNHEY and CDR2 is SVGAGI. The DNA of the CDR3 is TGTGCCAGCAGTTACCATGATAGCAATCAGCCCCAGCATTTT. Its translation is CASSYHDSNQPQHF.